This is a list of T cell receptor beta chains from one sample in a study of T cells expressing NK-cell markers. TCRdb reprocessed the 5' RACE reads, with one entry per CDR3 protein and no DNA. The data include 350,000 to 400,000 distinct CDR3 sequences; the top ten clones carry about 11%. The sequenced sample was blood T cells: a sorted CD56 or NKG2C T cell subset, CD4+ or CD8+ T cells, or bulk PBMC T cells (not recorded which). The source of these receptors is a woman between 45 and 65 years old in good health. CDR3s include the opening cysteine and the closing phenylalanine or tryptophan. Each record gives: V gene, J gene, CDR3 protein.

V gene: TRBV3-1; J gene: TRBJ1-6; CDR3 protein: CASSQEVGHSLHF
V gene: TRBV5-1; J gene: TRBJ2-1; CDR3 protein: CASSRRDSPFIYNEQFF
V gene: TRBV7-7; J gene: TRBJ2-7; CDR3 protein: CASSSGGVGSEQYF
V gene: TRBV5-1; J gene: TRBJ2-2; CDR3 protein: CASSWSLAGGTGELFF
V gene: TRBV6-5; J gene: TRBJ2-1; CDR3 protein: CASNGRRGGSYEQFF
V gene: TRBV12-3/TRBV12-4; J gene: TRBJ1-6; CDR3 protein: CASSLGRSVVPLHF
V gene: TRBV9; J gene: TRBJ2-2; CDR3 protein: CASSVDSVAGTANTGELFF
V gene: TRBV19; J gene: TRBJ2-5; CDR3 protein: CASSMGGTGETQYF
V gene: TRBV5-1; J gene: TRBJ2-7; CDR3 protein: CATGTGSSYEQYF
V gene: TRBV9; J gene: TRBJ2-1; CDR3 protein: CASSVKLWGTSGYNEQFF
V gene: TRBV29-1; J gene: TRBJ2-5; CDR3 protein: CSVLKGTSYQETQYF
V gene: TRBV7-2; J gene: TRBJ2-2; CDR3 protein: CASSLTPGTSNGELFF
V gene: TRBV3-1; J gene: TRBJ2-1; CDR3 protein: CASRQVPSGSNEQFF
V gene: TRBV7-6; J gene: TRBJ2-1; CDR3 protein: CASSLGASSGNEQFF
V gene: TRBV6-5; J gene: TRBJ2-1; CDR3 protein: CASSSIAGALSSYNEQFF
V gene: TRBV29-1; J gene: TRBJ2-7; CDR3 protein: CSALDRVNEQYF
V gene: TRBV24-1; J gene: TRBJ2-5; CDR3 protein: CATQPGGHIQETQYF
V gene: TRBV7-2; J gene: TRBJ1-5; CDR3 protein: CASSLFKGGNQPQHF
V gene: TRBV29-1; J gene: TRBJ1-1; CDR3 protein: CSVVLGYTEAFF
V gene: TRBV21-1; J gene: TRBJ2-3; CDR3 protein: CASMREWGTDTQYF
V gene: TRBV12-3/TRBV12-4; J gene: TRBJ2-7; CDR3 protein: CASTSGQGIHEQYF
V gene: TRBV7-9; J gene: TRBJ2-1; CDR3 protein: CASSYSSGRSYEQFF